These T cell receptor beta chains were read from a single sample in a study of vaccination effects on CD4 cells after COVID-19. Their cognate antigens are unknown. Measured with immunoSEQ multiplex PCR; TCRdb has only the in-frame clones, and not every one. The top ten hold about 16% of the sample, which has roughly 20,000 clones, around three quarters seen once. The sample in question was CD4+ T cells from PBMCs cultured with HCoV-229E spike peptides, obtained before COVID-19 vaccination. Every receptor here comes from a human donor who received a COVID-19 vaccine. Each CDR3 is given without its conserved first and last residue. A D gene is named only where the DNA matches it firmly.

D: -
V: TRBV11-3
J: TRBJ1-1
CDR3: ASSFSANTEAF

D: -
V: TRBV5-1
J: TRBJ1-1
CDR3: ASSSEMNTEAF

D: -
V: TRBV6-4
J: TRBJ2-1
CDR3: ASSDLTRGRDEQF

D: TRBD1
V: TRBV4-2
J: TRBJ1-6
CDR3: ASSLVGQGYNSPLH

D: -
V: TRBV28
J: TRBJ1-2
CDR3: ASSAQTYGYT

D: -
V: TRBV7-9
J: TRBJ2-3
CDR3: ASSARQVGDTQY

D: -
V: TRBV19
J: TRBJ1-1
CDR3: ASSFRQVRSNTEAF

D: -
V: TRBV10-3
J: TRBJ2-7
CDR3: AISEFEGPSYEQY

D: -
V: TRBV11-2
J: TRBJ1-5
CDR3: ASSFRDNQPQH

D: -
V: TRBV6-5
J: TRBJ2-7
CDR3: ASSSMTGRSTYEQY

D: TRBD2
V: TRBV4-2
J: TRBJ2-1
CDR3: ASSQDIFVLAGGRVNEQF

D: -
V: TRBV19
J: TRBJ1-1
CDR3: ASKTGQNTEAF

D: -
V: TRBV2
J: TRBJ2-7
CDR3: AGRGWGTEQY

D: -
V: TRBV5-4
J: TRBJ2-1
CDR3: ASSDVEGLSYNEQF

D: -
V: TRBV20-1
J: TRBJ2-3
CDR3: SASKGLSTDTQY

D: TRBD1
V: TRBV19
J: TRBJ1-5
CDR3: ASSIVRGGANQPQH

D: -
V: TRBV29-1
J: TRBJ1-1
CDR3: SVASQLNTEAF